Listed below are T cell receptor beta chains from one sample, sequenced in a study of T cells after yellow fever vaccination. From the 5' RACE reads, TCRdb called clonotypes with MiXCR, one entry per CDR3 protein. The sample holds more than 35,000 distinct CDR3 sequences, 6.5% to 8.5% seen once. Source: CD8+ T cells not binding an NS4B(214-222) dextramer, sorted from PBMCs, taken 45 days after the yellow fever booster vaccination. The source is a man younger than 40 who received the YFV17D yellow fever vaccine. CDR3s include the opening cysteine and the closing phenylalanine or tryptophan. D genes are given only for firm matches. Clone size, where shown, is once, few, many, or a class for clones that have expanded.

CDR3 protein | CDR3 DNA | J gene | V gene | D gene | clone size
CASSNGQGYSYEQYF | TGTGCCAGCAGTAACGGACAGGGGTACTCCTACGAGCAGTACTTC | TRBJ2-7 | TRBV6-5 | TRBD1 | .
CASSLWGRGVDEQFF | TGTGCCAGCAGTTTATGGGGCAGGGGCGTCGATGAGCAGTTCTTC | TRBJ2-1 | TRBV27 | . | many
CSVGGGNEQFF | TGCAGCGTTGGGGGGGGCAATGAGCAGTTCTTC | TRBJ2-1 | TRBV29-1 | TRBD2 | many
CASSQDWDGDQPQHF | TGTGCCAGCAGCCAAGATTGGGACGGGGATCAGCCCCAGCATTTT | TRBJ1-5 | TRBV3-1 | . | many
CASRSGGQGRETQYF | TGTGCCAGCAGATCCGGGGGGCAGGGGCGAGAGACCCAGTACTTC | TRBJ2-5 | TRBV7-2 | . | many
CATARTGVEKLFF | TGTGCCACCGCCCGGACAGGGGTTGAAAAACTGTTTTTT | TRBJ1-4 | TRBV7-9 | TRBD1 | few
CASSQVSTGTYNEQFF | TGCGCCAGCAGCCAAGTATCGACAGGAACCTACAATGAGCAGTTCTTC | TRBJ2-1 | TRBV4-3 | . | .
CASSLTGVELFF | TGTGCCAGCAGCCTGACAGGGGTGGAGCTGTTTTTT | TRBJ2-2 | TRBV5-4 | TRBD1 | many
CASSQSGRAAEQFF | TGTGCCAGCAGTCAAAGCGGGAGGGCCGCTGAGCAGTTCTTC | TRBJ2-1 | TRBV6-2/TRBV6-3 | TRBD2 | many
CASSFLVESPYEQYF | TGTGCCAGCAGCTTTTTAGTGGAATCTCCCTACGAGCAGTACTTC | TRBJ2-7 | TRBV5-6 | . | many
CASGTSGQGDTQYF | TGTGCCAGCGGCACTAGCGGCCAGGGAGATACGCAGTATTTT | TRBJ2-3 | TRBV3-1 | TRBD2 | many
CASSYPSQGGTDTQYF | TGTGCCAGCAGTTACCCCTCACAGGGAGGCACAGATACGCAGTATTTT | TRBJ2-3 | TRBV6-2/TRBV6-3 | . | many
CASSLDGFGPASGSYNEQFF | TGTGCCAGCAGCTTAGATGGTTTCGGGCCGGCATCAGGCTCCTACAATGAGCAGTTCTTC | TRBJ2-1 | TRBV11-2 | . | many
CASSQGRGLEQFF | TGTGCCAGCAGCCAAGGCCGCGGCCTTGAGCAGTTCTTC | TRBJ2-1 | TRBV14 | . | many
CASSSGRYEQFF | TGTGCCAGCAGCTCCGGGAGGTACGAGCAGTTCTTC | TRBJ2-1 | TRBV7-9 | TRBD2 | many
CASSQRTGGTEAFF | TGCGCCAGCAGCCAAAGGACAGGGGGAACTGAAGCTTTCTTT | TRBJ1-1 | TRBV4-3 | TRBD1 | many
CASTRTVGSYEQYF | TGTGCCAGTACGAGGACAGTGGGATCCTACGAGCAGTACTTC | TRBJ2-7 | TRBV7-6 | . | many
CASSLGDPIGSGNTIYF | TGCGCCAGCAGCTTGGGGGATCCAATCGGGTCTGGAAACACCATATATTTT | TRBJ1-3 | TRBV5-1 | . | few
CASSINRAETQYF | TGTGCCAGCAGCATAAACAGGGCAGAGACCCAGTACTTC | TRBJ2-5 | TRBV11-2 | . | many
CASSVEGSRETQYF | TGTGCCAGCAGCGTGGAAGGGTCGCGGGAGACCCAGTACTTC | TRBJ2-5 | TRBV9 | . | many
CASKLQETQYF | TGTGCCAGCAAGTTACAAGAGACCCAGTACTTC | TRBJ2-5 | TRBV2 | . | many
CASSTPLAGVAGELFF | TGTGCCAGCAGCACACCTCTAGCGGGAGTGGCCGGGGAGCTGTTTTTT | TRBJ2-2 | TRBV7-9 | TRBD2 | many
CASSELGQGRYEQYF | TGTGCCAGCAGTGAACTCGGACAGGGGCGATACGAGCAGTACTTC | TRBJ2-7 | TRBV2 | TRBD1 | many
CASSTTGEAYGYTF | TGTGCCAGCAGCACGACAGGGGAGGCCTATGGCTACACCTTC | TRBJ1-2 | TRBV21-1 | . | many
CASSLAAGPETQYF | TGTGCCAGCAGTTTAGCGGCAGGGCCAGAGACCCAGTACTTC | TRBJ2-5 | TRBV12-3/TRBV12-4 | . | many
CSATRTSEVDEQYF | TGCAGCGCAACCCGGACTAGCGAGGTCGACGAGCAGTACTTC | TRBJ2-7 | TRBV29-1 | TRBD2 | many
CASSEGTHEQYF | TGTGCCAGCAGTGAAGGGACCCACGAGCAGTACTTC | TRBJ2-7 | TRBV25-1 | . | many
CASSDTLTQYF | TGTGCCAGCAGCGACACTCTGACCCAGTACTTC | TRBJ2-5 | TRBV6-1 | . | many
CASSIGGGGNEQFF | TGTGCCAGTAGTATTGGCGGAGGGGGAAATGAGCAGTTCTTC | TRBJ2-1 | TRBV19 | . | once
CASSHERGSQYF | TGTGCCAGCAGTCACGAGCGGGGGTCGCAGTATTTT | TRBJ2-3 | TRBV6-2/TRBV6-3 | TRBD2 | many
CASSIGPGEETQYF | TGTGCCAGTAGTATAGGTCCGGGAGAGGAGACCCAGTACTTC | TRBJ2-5 | TRBV19 | . | many
CASSPRDSPTYEQYF | TGTGCCAGCAGCCCTCGGGACAGTCCAACCTACGAGCAGTACTTC | TRBJ2-7 | TRBV11-3 | TRBD1 | .
CASTPTLQNTEAFF | TGTGCCAGCACCCCGACTTTGCAGAACACTGAAGCTTTCTTT | TRBJ1-1 | TRBV6-1 | . | many
CASSYVRGSNQPQHF | TGTGCCAGCAGTTATGTCCGGGGGAGCAATCAGCCCCAGCATTTT | TRBJ1-5 | TRBV6-5 | . | many
CASSKMTGLNTEAFF | TGTGCCAGCAGTAAGATGACAGGGTTGAACACTGAAGCTTTCTTT | TRBJ1-1 | TRBV6-2/TRBV6-3 | TRBD1 | many
CASAGPGGGLDTQYF | TGTGCCAGCGCAGGACCTGGGGGAGGTTTAGATACGCAGTATTTT | TRBJ2-3 | TRBV7-9 | . | many
CASKGGNNEQFF | TGTGCCAGCAAGGGGGGGAACAATGAGCAGTTCTTC | TRBJ2-1 | TRBV5-4 | . | few
CASKGANYEQYF | TGTGCCAGCAAAGGAGCTAACTACGAGCAGTACTTC | TRBJ2-7 | TRBV4-2 | . | many
CASSLVGNTDTQYF | TGTGCCAGCAGCTTAGTGGGGAACACAGATACGCAGTATTTT | TRBJ2-3 | TRBV7-2 | . | many
CASSQGAPRGNSPLHF | TGCGCCAGCAGCCAAGGTGCCCCCAGGGGTAATTCACCCCTCCACTTT | TRBJ1-6 | TRBV4-1 | . | many
CASSSKGGPGDEQFF | TGTGCCAGCAGTTCTAAGGGCGGACCAGGGGATGAGCAGTTCTTC | TRBJ2-1 | TRBV12-3/TRBV12-4 | . | many
CASSQSRDSQETQYF | TGCGCCAGCAGCCAGTCCCGGGACAGTCAAGAGACCCAGTACTTC | TRBJ2-5 | TRBV4-3 | TRBD1 | many
CASEGQGVMNTEAFF | TGTGCCAGCGAGGGACAGGGAGTAATGAACACTGAAGCTTTCTTT | TRBJ1-1 | TRBV5-6 | TRBD1 | many
CASSEGQRAGELFF | TGTGCCAGCAGCGAGGGACAGCGAGCCGGGGAGCTGTTTTTT | TRBJ2-2 | TRBV9 | TRBD1 | .
CASSLYSGDPADYEQYF | TGCGCCAGCAGCTTGTATTCGGGGGACCCCGCGGACTACGAGCAGTACTTC | TRBJ2-7 | TRBV5-1 | . | many
CASSLGLTSGRGLEQYF | TGTGCCAGCAGCTTGGGGCTGACTAGCGGGAGAGGGCTCGAGCAGTACTTC | TRBJ2-7 | TRBV7-9 | TRBD2 | many
CASSPTITTREKLFF | TGTGCCAGCAGCCCAACCATTACCACTCGGGAAAAACTGTTTTTT | TRBJ1-4 | TRBV7-6 | . | few
CASSRLYSNQPQHF | TGTGCCAGCAGTAGACTGTATAGCAATCAGCCCCAGCATTTT | TRBJ1-5 | TRBV12-3/TRBV12-4 | . | few
CASSQEALPNEQFF | TGTGCCAGCAGCCAAGAGGCCCTTCCCAATGAGCAGTTCTTC | TRBJ2-1 | TRBV3-1 | . | many
CASSYTDQRGYNEQFF | TGTGCCAGCAGTTACACGGACCAGCGGGGTTACAATGAGCAGTTCTTC | TRBJ2-1 | TRBV6-2/TRBV6-3 | TRBD2 | few
CSAREEGLRKTQYF | TGCAGTGCTAGAGAAGAAGGCCTAAGGAAGACCCAGTACTTC | TRBJ2-5 | TRBV20-1 | . | many
CASSPRDFEQYF | TGTGCCAGCAGCCCCCGGGACTTCGAGCAGTACTTC | TRBJ2-7 | TRBV7-9 | . | many
CASSLEDGGGAFF | TGTGCCAGCAGCTTAGAAGACGGGGGTGGAGCTTTCTTT | TRBJ1-1 | TRBV7-9 | . | many
CASSYSSQWGLKYF | TGTGCCAGCAGTTACTCGAGTCAATGGGGCCTAAAGTACTTC | TRBJ2-7 | TRBV6-5 | . | few
CSVGRSLAGGQETQYF | TGCAGCGTTGGACGGAGCCTAGCGGGGGGCCAAGAGACCCAGTACTTC | TRBJ2-5 | TRBV29-1 | TRBD2 | many
CASSLDALGGPSRLRDEQFF | TGTGCCAGCAGCTTAGACGCCCTGGGGGGGCCAAGTAGGCTTCGTGATGAGCAGTTCTTC | TRBJ2-1 | TRBV11-2 | . | few
CSSSLGFRSNEQFF | TGCAGCTCTTCCCTCGGGTTCCGATCAAATGAGCAGTTCTTC | TRBJ2-1 | TRBV20-1 | . | many
CASSLWPPGTRDLEQYF | TGTGCCAGCAGTTTATGGCCCCCCGGGACCCGTGATCTCGAGCAGTACTTC | TRBJ2-7 | TRBV27 | . | many
CASSSPDQGAYTGELFF | TGTGCCAGCAGCTCTCCTGATCAGGGGGCGTACACCGGGGAGCTGTTTTTT | TRBJ2-2 | TRBV7-8 | TRBD1 | .